The clone carrying this T cell receptor beta chain occurred many times. Its antigen is not identified. Per the germline V gene, CDR1 is LNHDA and CDR2 is SQIVND (reference sequence). Trimming removed 5 bases at V and 6 bases at J, with 17 bases between. This CDR3 spans 15 amino acids. The data originate from a study of read filtering for tumor transcriptome and immune sequencing. On the study more broadly: RNA-seq yielded only about 75 to 1,400 TCR reads, IR-seq about 4 to 11 million.

This library used around 0.4 ug RNA and molecular barcoded adaptors spanning alpha/delta and beta/gamma chains. A single record per CDR3 protein comes from TCRdb applying MiXCR to the reads. In the table there are 120,000 or so distinct CDR3 sequences, approximately 12% of which are singletons. Notes on the study in general: IR-seq captured clonotypes deeper and more reliably than RNA-seq.

The V call is TRBV19, the J call TRBJ1-5; no firm D call. The clonotype comes from a donor aged 40 or older with multiple myeloma. Sequenced input: a population of CD138-negative cells sorted from bone marrow. The CDR3 loop is CASSPSHKGGQPQHF. CDR3 DNA sequence: TGTGCCAGTAGTCCGTCCCACAAGGGAGGTCAGCCCCAGCATTTT.